The 5 T cell receptor beta chains below all came from one sample that was sequenced in a study of T-cell reconstitution after alpha-beta-depleted transplantation in children. Preparation of the TCRbeta library used unique molecular identifiers. TCRdb passed the PCR reads through MiXCR, listing each CDR3 protein once. The sample holds 780,000 or so distinct CDR3 sequences; roughly 15% are singletons and the top ten take about 5%. The specimen comprised PBMCs, mostly from graft donor cells, sampled 360 days after TCRalphabeta/CD19-depleted stem cell transplant. These receptors were collected from a male patient between 5 and 17 years old who had a stem cell transplant for acute lymphoblastic leukemia, so the T cells may come from the graft donor.

This clonotype was counted only a few times. The chain uses TRBV20-1 and TRBJ1-2; D unresolved. Trimming removed 3 bases at V and 6 bases at J, with 23 bases between. CDR1 is DFQATT and CDR2 is SNEGSKA in the germline V gene (reference sequence). The CDR3 contains 16 residues. The CDR3 reads CSASLGKGGGRDGYTF. The CDR3 bases are TGCAGTGCTAGTCTCGGAAAGGGAGGTGGGCGGGATGGCTACACCTTC.

The genes are TRBV5-1 and TRBJ2-7, with 7 bases fitting TRBD1. The V gene's germline CDR1 is SGHRS and CDR2 YFSETQ. Trimming removed 0 bases from V and 3 bases from J; junction bases left unmatched: 9. The CDR3 has 16 amino acids. CDR3 coding DNA: TGCGCCAGCAGCTTGGTTCGGGCAGGGGGAATCTACGAGCAGTACTTC. Its protein is CASSLVRAGGIYEQYF.

The CDR3 protein is CASSQFGLAATQTYNEQFF. In DNA form, the CDR3 reads TGCGCCAGCAGCCAGTTCGGACTAGCGGCGACGCAAACCTACAATGAGCAGTTCTTC. The chain carries TRBV4-1 and TRBJ2-1; 10 positions match TRBD2. V gave up 3 bases and J gave up 2 bases; unmatched junction bases: 13. Germline loops: CDR1 MGHRA, CDR2 YSYEKL. The CDR3 runs 19 residues.

In this sample, this clonotype turned up many times. This chain uses TRBV20-1 with TRBJ2-7; TRBD2 agrees at 8 bases. CDR1 and CDR2 from the germline V gene are DFQATT and SNEGSKA (reference sequence). The CDR3 runs 14 residues. J lost 4 bases, V lost 2 bases, and 7 bases had no gene match. The CDR3 region is CSARLRAGEYEQYF. In DNA form, the CDR3 reads TGCAGTGCTAGATTGAGAGCGGGAGAATACGAGCAGTACTTC.

This clonotype was observed a few times. The chain uses TRBV24-1 and TRBJ2-6; 7 bases align to TRBD1. V shed 4 bases and J 2 bases; nucleotides not matched to a gene: 1. Germline CDR1 KGHDR, CDR2 SFDVKD. The CDR3 consists of 15 residues. The CDR3 spells CATSEGTAGANVLTF. The CDR3 DNA reads TGTGCCACCAGTGAAGGGACAGCTGGGGCCAACGTCCTGACTTTC.